In this sample, the clone carrying this T cell receptor beta chain turned up a few times. What it recognizes is unknown. These data are taken from a study of identical twins. Study-wide findings and caveats: The study drew conclusions from cross-sectional statistical analysis, not from following the same donors. Twins' surplus sharing was weaker for beta out-of-frame sequences. Memory repertoires lacked the insertion deficit that abundant cord blood beta clonotypes showed. Partly confounded zero-insertion analyses could result from invariant MAIT and iNKT cells.

TCRdb re-derived calls from the 5' RACE reads in MiXCR, one entry per CDR3 protein. This table has about 890,000 distinct CDR3 sequences, 9% to 15% appearing once. Germline V gene data show CDR1 as SGHVS and CDR2 as FQNEAQ. The CDR3 covers 16 residues. Trimming removed 2 bases from V and 4 bases from J; junction bases left unmatched: 9. In addition, the sample was reused for a study of yellow fever vaccine responses in identical twins.

Source material: PBMCs. This sequence joins TRBV7-8 and TRBJ2-3; 7 positions match TRBD2. This sequence originates from a woman aged 18-29 years in good health. Here the CDR3 reads CASSLSRGREADTQYF. As DNA, the CDR3 is TGTGCCAGCAGCTTATCACGAGGGAGGGAGGCAGATACGCAGTATTTT.